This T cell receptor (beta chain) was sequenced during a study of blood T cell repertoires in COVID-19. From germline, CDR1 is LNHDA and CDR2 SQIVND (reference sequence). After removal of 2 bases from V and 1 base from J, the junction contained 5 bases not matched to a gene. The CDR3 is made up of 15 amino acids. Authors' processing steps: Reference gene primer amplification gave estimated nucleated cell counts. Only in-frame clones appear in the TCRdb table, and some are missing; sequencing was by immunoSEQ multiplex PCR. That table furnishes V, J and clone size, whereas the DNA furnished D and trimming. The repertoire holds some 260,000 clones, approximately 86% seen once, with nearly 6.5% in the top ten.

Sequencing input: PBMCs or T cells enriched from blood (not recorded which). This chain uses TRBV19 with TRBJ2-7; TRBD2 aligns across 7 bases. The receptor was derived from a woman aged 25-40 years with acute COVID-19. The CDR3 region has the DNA TGTGCCAGTAGTATATCCGGGACTACATCCTACGAGCAGTACTTC. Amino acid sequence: CASSISGTTSYEQYF.